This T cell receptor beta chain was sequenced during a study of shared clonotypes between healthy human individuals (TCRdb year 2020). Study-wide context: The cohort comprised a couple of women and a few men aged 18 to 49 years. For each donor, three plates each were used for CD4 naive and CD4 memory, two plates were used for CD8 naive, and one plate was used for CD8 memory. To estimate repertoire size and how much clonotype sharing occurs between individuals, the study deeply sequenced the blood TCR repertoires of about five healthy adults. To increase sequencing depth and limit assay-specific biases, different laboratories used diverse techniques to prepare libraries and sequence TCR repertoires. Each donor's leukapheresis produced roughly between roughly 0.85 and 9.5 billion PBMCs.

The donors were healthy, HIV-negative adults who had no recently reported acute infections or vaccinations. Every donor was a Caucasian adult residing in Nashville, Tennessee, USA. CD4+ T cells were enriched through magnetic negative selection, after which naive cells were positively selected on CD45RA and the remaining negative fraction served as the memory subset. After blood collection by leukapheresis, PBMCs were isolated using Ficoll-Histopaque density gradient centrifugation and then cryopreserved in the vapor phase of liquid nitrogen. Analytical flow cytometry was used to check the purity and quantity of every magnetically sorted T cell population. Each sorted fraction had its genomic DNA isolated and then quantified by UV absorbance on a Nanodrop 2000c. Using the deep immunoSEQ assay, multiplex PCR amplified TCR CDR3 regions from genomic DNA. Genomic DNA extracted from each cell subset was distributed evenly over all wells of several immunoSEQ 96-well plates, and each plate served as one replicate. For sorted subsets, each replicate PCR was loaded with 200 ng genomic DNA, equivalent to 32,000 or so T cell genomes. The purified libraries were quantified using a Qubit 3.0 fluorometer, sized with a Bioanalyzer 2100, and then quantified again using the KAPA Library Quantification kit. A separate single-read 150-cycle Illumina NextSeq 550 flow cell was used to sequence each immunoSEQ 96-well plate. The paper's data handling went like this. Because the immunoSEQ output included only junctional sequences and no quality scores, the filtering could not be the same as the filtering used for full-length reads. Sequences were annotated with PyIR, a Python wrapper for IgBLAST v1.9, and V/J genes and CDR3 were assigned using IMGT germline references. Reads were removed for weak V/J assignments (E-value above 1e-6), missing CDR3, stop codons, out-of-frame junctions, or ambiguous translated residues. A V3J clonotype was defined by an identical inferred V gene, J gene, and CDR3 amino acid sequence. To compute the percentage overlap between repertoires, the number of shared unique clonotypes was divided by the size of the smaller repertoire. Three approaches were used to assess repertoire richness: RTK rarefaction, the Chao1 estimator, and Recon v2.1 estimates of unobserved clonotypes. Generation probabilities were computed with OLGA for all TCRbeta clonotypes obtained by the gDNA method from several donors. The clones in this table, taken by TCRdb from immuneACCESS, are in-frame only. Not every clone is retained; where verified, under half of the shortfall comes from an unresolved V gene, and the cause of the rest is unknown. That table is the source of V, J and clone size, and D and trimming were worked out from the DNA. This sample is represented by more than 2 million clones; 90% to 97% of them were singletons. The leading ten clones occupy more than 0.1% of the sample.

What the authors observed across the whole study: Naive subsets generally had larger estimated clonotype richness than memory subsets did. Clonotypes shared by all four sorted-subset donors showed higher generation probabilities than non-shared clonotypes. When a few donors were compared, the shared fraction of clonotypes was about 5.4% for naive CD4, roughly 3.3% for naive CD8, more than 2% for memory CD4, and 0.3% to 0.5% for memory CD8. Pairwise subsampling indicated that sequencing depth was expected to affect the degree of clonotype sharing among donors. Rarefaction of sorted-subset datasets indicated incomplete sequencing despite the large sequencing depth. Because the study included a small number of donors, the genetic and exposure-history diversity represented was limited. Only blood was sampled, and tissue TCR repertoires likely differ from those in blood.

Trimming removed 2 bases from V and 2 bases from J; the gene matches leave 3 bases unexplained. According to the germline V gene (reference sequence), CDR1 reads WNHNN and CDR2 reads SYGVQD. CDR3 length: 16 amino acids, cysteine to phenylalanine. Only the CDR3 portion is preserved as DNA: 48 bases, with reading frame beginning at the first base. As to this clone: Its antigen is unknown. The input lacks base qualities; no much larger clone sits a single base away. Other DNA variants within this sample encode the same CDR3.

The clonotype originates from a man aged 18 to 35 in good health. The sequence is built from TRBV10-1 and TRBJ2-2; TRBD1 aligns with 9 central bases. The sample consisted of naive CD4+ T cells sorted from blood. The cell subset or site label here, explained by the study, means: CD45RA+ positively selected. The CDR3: CASSEAGQGNTGELFF. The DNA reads TGCGCCAGCAGTGAGGCGGGACAGGGAAACACCGGGGAGCTGTTTTTT.